The entry below gives a single T cell receptor (beta chain) sequence along with its context. Its target is not known. This sample is drawn from a study of T cell responses to AZD1222 COVID-19 vaccine. Study conclusions and caveats: Recipients of two AZD1222 doses showed rising Spike-specific TCR breadth and depth. Researchers report vaccine-associated CD4 TCRs spanning spike, with dominance at 160-218 and 743-854. Most donors were white British, females outnumbered males, and clonal diversity was possibly underestimated.

The germline CDR1 and CDR2 sequences are KGHSH and LQKENI. Trimming removed 2 bases from V and 0 bases from J; junction bases left unmatched: 4. The CDR3 extends over 16 amino acids. Second-dose timings of about 4 or about 12 weeks were pooled. TCRdb's table, derived via immunoSEQ multiplex PCR, lists solely in-frame clones and lacks some. The table records 150,000 to 200,000 clones, approximately 93% of them present only once. The chain has TRBV18 and TRBJ2-5; 9 bases fit TRBD2. The origin of this receptor is an adult who received the AZD1222 COVID-19 vaccine. This specimen was peripheral blood, taken 28 days after the second AZD1222 dose. The CDR3 DNA reads TGTGCCAGCTCACCAGAACTAGCGGGCTACCAAGAGACCCAGTACTTC. Its translation: CASSPELAGYQETQYF.